These 7 T cell receptor beta chains originate from one sample sequenced in a study of cytomegalovirus exposure and HLA in healthy donors. Vbeta (60) and Jbeta (13) primers were used in the PCR. The data were produced by immunoSEQ multiplex PCR, yet TCRdb's version contains in-frame clones alone and is incomplete. The data show tens of thousands of clones, 55% to 75% seen once. The sample taken for sequencing was PBMCs. Receptors were obtained from a woman aged 40 to 55 in good health and CMV-seropositive.

The rearrangement joins TRBV19 to TRBJ2-5; 15 nucleotides agree with TRBD2. The V gene's germline CDR1 is LNHDA and CDR2 SQIVND (reference sequence). This CDR3 contains 16 residues. With V trimmed by 7 bases and J by 2 bases, 5 bases remained unmatched. In nucleotides, the CDR3 is TGTGCCAGTACGCCCGGGACTAGCGGGGGGCAAGAGACCCAGTACTTC. Amino acids: CASTPGTSGGQETQYF.

The gene calls are TRBV2 and TRBJ1-2, with D perhaps matching TRBD1 (5 bases). CDR3 length equals 14 residues. Germline CDR1 reads SNHLY; CDR2 reads FYNNEI. V lost 7 bases to trimming and J lost 8 bases, with 20 bases between them. The CDR3, as DNA: TGTGCCAGCACCCGACAAGGGGTTTTGATAGGCTACACCTTC. Amino acid sequence: CASTRQGVLIGYTF.

About this clone: One junction end does not reproduce the germline sequence, and a read error may be involved. This same CDR3 is encoded by further DNA sequences in the sample. The rearrangement links TRBV6-6 to TRBJ1-2; D not resolved. Germline CDR1 MNHNY, CDR2 SVGAGI (reference sequence). This CDR3 comprises 14 residues. DNA for the CDR3: TGCGCCAGCAGTTACTCGCGGGATAACTATGGCTACACCTTC. This codes for CASSYSRDNYGYTF.

The gene calls are TRBV10-2 and TRBJ2-5, with 8 bases matching TRBD1. V lost 5 bases, J lost 5 bases, and 7 bases stayed unmatched. Germline assignment: CDR1 WSHSY and CDR2 SAAADI. There are 14 residues in the CDR3. The CDR3 spells CASSRTGNRETQYF. CDR3 DNA sequence: TGCGCCAGCAGTAGGACAGGGAATAGGGAGACCCAGTACTTC.

The rearrangement uses TRBV5-6 and TRBJ1-5; 7 bases match TRBD1. Per germline, CDR1 SGHDT and CDR2 YYEEEE. There are 14 residues in the CDR3. V was pared by 1 base and J by 4 bases, with 2 bases of the junction left unmatched. CDR3 in DNA: TGTGCCAGCAGCTTGTGGGACAGAAATCAGCCCCAGCATTTT. Protein product: CASSLWDRNQPQHF.

V and J are TRBV6-6 and TRBJ2-7, with 8 bases matching TRBD2. J was trimmed by 4 bases and V by 8 bases; bases with no gene match: 4. This CDR3 comprises 12 residues. In germline, CDR1 is MNHNY, CDR2 SVGAGI (reference sequence). The CDR3 loop reads CASRAGGYEQYF. The CDR3, as DNA: TGTGCCAGCCGTGCGGGGGGTTACGAGCAGTACTTC.

Notes on this clone: One end of the junction fails to match germline, which may point to a read error. This sequence joins TRBV7-8 and TRBJ1-1; possibly TRBD1 for D (6 bases). The CDR3 runs 12 residues. The germline V gene has CDR1 SGHVS and CDR2 FQNEAQ. The DNA of the CDR3 is TGCTCGGACAGTCCCATGAACACTGAAGCTTTCTTT. Protein sequence: CSDSPMNTEAFF. Full variable domain (missing parts from reference TRBV7-8 and TRBJ1-1): GAGVSQSPRYKVAKRGQDVALRCDPISGHVSLFWYQQALGQGPEFLTYFQNEAQLDKSGLPSDRFFAERPEGSVSTLKIQRTQQEDSAVYLCSDSPMNTEAFFGQGTRLTVV.